The T cell receptor beta chain under discussion was sequenced for a study of shared clonotypes between healthy human individuals. Loaded into unsorted PBMC replicate PCRs was approximately 300 ng DNA, some 30,000 T cell genomes. Bulk PBMC genomic DNA spanned ten immunoSEQ deep plates. TCRdb keeps only in-frame clones here, not all; method: immunoSEQ multiplex PCR. Of about 560,000 clones in the sample, around 76% were seen once. Germline CDR1 and CDR2: SGHNT and YYREEE (reference sequence). This CDR3 contains 14 residues. Trimming cost V 6 bases and J 5 bases; bases outside gene matches: 8. This chain uses TRBV5-4 with TRBJ2-5; 9 bases map to TRBD1. This sequence was found in a woman aged 40 to 49 in good health. Some clones in this sample may be carry-over from other donors' samples. Sequencing was performed on PBMCs. In DNA form, the CDR3 reads TGTGCCAGCACCCGGACAGGGGTTGAGGAGACCCAGTACTTC. Protein product: CASTRTGVEETQYF.